This T cell receptor (beta chain) was obtained from a study of blood T cells in healthy people across ages. Study results and caveats: Per million T cells, TCR beta diversity dropped roughly linearly as age increased. With unsorted PBMCs, a conclusive comparison of naive versus antigen-experienced cells was not possible.

PCR was performed a second time for about 7 to 12 cycles using a sample-barcoded 5' primer and a J-beta primer mix. TCRdb analysed the 5' RACE reads with MiXCR anew, one entry per CDR3 protein. The table shows 870,000 or so distinct CDR3 sequences, with less than 35% occurring only once. V was trimmed by 5 bases and J by 0 bases, leaving 11 bases between them. CDR3 length equals 16 residues. The draw of peripheral blood yielded approximately 10 milliliters from each donor. The total RNA that was extracted per sample amounted to at least 5 micrograms. Worth noting for this clonotype: Its antigen is as yet unknown.

The J gene is TRBJ1-6, the V gene TRBV12-3 or TRBV12-4; D perhaps matches TRBD1 (5 bases). The sample consisted of blood. The clonotype was recovered from a woman older than 75 in good health. The chain's CDR3 is CASSKGLTSYNSPLHF. The CDR3 coding sequence is TGTGCCAGCAGTAAGGGACTGACCTCCTATAATTCACCCCTCCACTTT.